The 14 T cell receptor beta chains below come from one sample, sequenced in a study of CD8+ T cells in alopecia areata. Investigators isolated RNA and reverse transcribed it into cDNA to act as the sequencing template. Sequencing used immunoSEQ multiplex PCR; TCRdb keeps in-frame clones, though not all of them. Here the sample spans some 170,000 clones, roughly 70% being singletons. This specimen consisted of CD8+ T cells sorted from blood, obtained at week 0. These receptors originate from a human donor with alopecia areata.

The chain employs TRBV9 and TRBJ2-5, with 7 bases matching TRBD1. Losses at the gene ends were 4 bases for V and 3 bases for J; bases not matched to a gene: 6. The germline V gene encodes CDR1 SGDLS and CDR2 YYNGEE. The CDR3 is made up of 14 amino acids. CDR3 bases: TGTGCCAGCAGCACGGGACAGAGGGAAGAGACCCAGTACTTC. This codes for CASSTGQREETQYF.

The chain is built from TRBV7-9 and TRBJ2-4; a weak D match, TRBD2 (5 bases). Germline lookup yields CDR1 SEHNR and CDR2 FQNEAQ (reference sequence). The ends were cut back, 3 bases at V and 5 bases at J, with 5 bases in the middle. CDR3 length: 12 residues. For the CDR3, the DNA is TGTGCCAGCAGCTTCGGGGAAAACATTCAGTACTTC. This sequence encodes CASSFGENIQYF.

CDR3 in DNA: TGTGCCAGCAGTGCCTGGACGTTAAGCTCCTACGAGCAGTACTTC. Its protein is CASSAWTLSSYEQYF. The rearrangement uses TRBV2 and TRBJ2-7, with D uncertain. The CDR3 extends over 15 amino acids. The germline gives CDR1 SNHLY, CDR2 FYNNEI. Trimming shortened V by 4 bases and J by 0 bases, and 13 bases separated the two germline ends.

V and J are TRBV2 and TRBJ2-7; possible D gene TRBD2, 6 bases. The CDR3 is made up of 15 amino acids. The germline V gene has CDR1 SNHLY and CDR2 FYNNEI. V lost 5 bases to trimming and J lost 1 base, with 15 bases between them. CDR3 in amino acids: CASSKGGGESYEQYF. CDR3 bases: TGTGCCAGCAGTAAGGGAGGCGGAGAGTCCTACGAGCAGTACTTC.

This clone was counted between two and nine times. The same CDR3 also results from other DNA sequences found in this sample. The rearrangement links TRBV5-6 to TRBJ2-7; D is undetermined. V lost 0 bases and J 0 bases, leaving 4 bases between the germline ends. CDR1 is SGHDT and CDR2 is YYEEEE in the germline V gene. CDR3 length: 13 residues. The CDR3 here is CASSLGSSYEQYF. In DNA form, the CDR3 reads TGTGCCAGCAGCTTGGGCAGCTCCTACGAGCAGTACTTC.

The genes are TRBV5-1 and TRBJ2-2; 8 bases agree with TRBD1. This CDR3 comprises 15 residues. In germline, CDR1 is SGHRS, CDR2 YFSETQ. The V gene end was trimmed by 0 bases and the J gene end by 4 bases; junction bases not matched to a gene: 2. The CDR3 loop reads CASSLGQGSTGELFF. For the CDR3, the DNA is TGCGCCAGCAGCTTGGGACAGGGGAGCACCGGGGAGCTGTTTTTT.

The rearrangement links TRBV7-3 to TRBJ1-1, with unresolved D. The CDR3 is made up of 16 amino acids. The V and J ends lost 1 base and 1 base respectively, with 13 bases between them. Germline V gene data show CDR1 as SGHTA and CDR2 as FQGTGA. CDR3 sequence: CASSLKVAGKNTEAFF. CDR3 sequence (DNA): TGTGCCAGCAGCTTAAAAGTGGCAGGAAAGAACACTGAAGCTTTCTTT.

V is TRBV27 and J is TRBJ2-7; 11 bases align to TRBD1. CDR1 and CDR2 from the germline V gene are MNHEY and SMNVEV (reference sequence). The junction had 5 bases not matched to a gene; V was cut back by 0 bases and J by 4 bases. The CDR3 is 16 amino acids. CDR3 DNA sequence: TGTGCCAGCAGTTTATCTTGGGGGACAGGGGGATACGAGCAGTACTTC. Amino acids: CASSLSWGTGGYEQYF.

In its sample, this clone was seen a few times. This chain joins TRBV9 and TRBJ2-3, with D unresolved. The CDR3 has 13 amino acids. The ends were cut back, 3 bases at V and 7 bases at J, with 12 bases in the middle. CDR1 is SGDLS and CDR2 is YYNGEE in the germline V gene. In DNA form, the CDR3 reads TGTGCCAGCAGCGAACAAGGCTCTTATACGCAGTATTTT. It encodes CASSEQGSYTQYF.

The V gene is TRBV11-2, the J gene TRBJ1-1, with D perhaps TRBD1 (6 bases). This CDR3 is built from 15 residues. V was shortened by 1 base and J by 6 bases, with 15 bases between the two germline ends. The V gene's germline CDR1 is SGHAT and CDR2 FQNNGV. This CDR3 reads CASSLAHPRGPEAFF. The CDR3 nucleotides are TGTGCCAGCAGCTTAGCCCACCCCCGGGGGCCTGAAGCTTTCTTT.

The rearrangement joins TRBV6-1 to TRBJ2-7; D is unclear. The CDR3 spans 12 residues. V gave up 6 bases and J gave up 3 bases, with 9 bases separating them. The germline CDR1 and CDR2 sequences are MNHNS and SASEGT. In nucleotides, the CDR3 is TGTGCCAGCAGAGGACCCCGCTACGAGCAGTACTTC. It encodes CASRGPRYEQYF.

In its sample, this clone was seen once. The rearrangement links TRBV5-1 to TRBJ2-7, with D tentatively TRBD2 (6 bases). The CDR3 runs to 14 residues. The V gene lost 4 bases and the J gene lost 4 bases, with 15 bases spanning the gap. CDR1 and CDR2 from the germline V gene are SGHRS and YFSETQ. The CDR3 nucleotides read TGCGCCAGCAGCACGGGGACTGGAAATTACGAGCAGTACTTC. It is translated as CASSTGTGNYEQYF.

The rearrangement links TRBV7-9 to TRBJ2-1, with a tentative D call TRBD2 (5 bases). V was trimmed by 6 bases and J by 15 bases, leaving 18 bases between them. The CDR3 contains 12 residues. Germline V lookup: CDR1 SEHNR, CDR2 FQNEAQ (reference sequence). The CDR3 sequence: CASSPTPSGGFF. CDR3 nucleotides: TGTGCCAGCAGTCCAACCCCAAGCGGCGGGTTCTTC.

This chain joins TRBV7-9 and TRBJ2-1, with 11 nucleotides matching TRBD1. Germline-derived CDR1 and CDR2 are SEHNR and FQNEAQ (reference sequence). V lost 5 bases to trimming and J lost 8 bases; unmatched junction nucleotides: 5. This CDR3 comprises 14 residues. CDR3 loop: CASSRGQGEDEQFF. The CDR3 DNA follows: TGTGCCAGCAGCCGGGGACAGGGGGAGGATGAGCAGTTCTTC.